This TCR beta chain was sequenced for a study of Graves' ophthalmopathy and Graves' hyperthyroidism. The CDR3 has 11 residues. Trimming stripped 10 bases from V and 7 bases from J, with 13 bases between. The germline CDR1 and CDR2 sequences are MNHNS and SASEGT. None of the included patients had other autoimmune diseases, uncontrolled infections, pregnancy or lactation, as these led to exclusion. As the template, RNA transcripts were used to amplify TCR beta CDR3 regions. The library came from an HTBI-primed first-round RT-PCR and a second-round multiplex PCR. TCRdb used MiXCR to reprocess the multiplex PCR reads, holding one entry per CDR3 protein. Of approximately 480,000 distinct CDR3 sequences in the sample, approximately 14% were seen once. This clonotype showed up many times.

The sample taken for sequencing was blood. The chain is built from TRBV6-1 and TRBJ1-2, with TRBD1 as a possible D gene (6 bases). The TCR sequence derives from a woman aged 25 to 39 with Graves' ophthalmopathy. The CDR3 bases are TGTGCCATATCGTTCAGGGGTGGCTACACCTTC. The encoded protein is CAISFRGGYTF.